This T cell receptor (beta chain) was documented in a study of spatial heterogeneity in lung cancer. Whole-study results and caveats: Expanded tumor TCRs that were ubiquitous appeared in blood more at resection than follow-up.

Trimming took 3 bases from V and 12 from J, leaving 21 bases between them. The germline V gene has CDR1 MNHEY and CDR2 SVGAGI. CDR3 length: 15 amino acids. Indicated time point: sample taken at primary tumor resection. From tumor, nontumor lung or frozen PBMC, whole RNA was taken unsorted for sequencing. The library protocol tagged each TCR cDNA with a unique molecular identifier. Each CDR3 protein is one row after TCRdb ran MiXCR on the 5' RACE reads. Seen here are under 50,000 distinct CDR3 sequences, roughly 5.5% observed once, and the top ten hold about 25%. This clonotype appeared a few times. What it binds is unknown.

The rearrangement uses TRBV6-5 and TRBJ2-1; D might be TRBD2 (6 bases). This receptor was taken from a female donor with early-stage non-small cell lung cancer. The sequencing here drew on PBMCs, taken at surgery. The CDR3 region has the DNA TGTGCCAGCAGTTATGGTCAGGGAGGTACAATGACGCAGTTCTTC. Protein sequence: CASSYGQGGTMTQFF.